This paragraph reports one T cell receptor (beta chain). Primers used in a second PCR of roughly 7 to 12 cycles were a sample-barcoded 5' primer and a J-beta primer mix. TCRdb reprocessed the 5' RACE reads with MiXCR, giving one entry per CDR3 protein. The table shows 750,000 to 950,000 distinct CDR3 sequences, with around 29% occurring only once. These data originate in a study of blood T cells in healthy people across ages. The CDR3 spans 11 residues. Germline loops: CDR1 KGHDR, CDR2 SFDVKD. The V gene lost 7 bases and the J gene lost 8 bases, with 9 bases spanning the gap. The same data also went into a second study, on T cells of mothers and their children.

This TCR was sampled from a woman in her forties in good health. The chain joins TRBV24-1 to TRBJ2-3; unclear D gene. Sequenced input: blood. DNA of the CDR3: TGTGCCACCAGGGATGTCACTACGCAGTATTTT. This gives the protein CATRDVTTQYF.